This T cell receptor beta chain was sequenced in a study of CD8+ T cells in alopecia areata. This clone was found a few times. Germline CDR1 and CDR2: SQVTM and ANQGSEA. J was trimmed by 1 base and V by 2 bases; bases with no gene match: 2. CDR3 size: 14 residues. Following extraction, RNA underwent reverse transcription to cDNA, which served as the sequencing template. Clones were sequenced by immunoSEQ multiplex PCR, and TCRdb holds only the in-frame ones, with some missing. The data show tens of thousands of clones, around three fifths seen once. Treatment defined: oral pan-JAK inhibitor, 5-10 mg twice daily.

The chain has TRBV29-1 and TRBJ2-3; 8 nucleotides agree with TRBD2. The source material was CD8+ T cells sorted from blood, sampled at week 4, from a patient treated with tofacitinib. The TCR sequence derives from a human donor with alopecia areata. CDR3 in amino acids: CSVESAGGTDTQYF. DNA of the CDR3: TGCAGCGTTGAATCAGCGGGGGGCACAGATACGCAGTATTTT.